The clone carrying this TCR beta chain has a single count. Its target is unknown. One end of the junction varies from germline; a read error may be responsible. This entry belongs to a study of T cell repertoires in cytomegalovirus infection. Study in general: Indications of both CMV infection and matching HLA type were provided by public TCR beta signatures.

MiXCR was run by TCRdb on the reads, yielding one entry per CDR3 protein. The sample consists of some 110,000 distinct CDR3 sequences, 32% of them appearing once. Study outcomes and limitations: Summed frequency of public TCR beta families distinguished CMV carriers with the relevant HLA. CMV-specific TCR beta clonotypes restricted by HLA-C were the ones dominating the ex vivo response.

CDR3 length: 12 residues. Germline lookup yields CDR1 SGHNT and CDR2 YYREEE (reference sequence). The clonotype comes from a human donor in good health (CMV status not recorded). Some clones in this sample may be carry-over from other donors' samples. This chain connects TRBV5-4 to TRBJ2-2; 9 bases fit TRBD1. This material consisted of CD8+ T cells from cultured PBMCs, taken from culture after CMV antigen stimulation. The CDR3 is CAGQGHTGEPFF. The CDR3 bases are TGTGCCGGACAGGGGCACACCGGGGAGCCGTTTTTT.